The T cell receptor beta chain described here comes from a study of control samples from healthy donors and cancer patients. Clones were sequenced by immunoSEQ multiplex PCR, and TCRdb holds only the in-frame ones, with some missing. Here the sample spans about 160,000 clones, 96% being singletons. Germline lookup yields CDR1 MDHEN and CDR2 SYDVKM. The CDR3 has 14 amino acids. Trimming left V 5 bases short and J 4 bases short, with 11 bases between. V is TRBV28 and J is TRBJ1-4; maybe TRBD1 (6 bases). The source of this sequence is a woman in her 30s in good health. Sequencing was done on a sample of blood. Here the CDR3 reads CASSEDSYNEKLFF. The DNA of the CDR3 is TGTGCCAGCAGTGAGGACAGTTATAATGAAAAACTGTTTTTT.